This passage covers 16 T cell receptor beta chains from one sample sequenced in a study of post-analysis software for immune sequencing data (dated by TCRdb to the mid-2010s). Overall study outcomes, separate from this receptor: Significantly higher frequencies in patients than in controls were found for a handful of TRBV segments, including TRBV5-6, TRBV5-1 and TRBV20-1.

Library prep was done by PCR. Instrument used: Illumina HiSeq 2500. To reduce PCR and sequencing biases, unique molecular identifiers were incorporated into the TCR beta cDNA libraries. Clones were called with MiXCR by TCRdb after fastp trimmed the public reads at Q25, and only in-frame beta chains were retained. Entries are consolidated by CDR3 protein sequence, retaining the most common genes and DNA. Here the sample has hundreds of thousands of distinct CDR3 sequences; roughly 27% occur a single time. Together, the top ten hold under 0.7% of the sample. These receptors' targets are unknown. Input material: blood. The source is a girl aged 5-17 years with multiple sclerosis.

The V gene is TRBV4-3, the J gene TRBJ1-6, with TRBD1 as a possible D gene (5 bases). Trimming removed 1 base from V and 7 bases from J, with 11 bases in between. Germline V gene lookup returns CDR1 LGHNA and CDR2 YSLEER. This CDR3 has 15 amino acids. The CDR3 DNA follows: TGCGCCAGCAGCCAAGTCGTGACAGCGAATTCACCCCTCCACTTT. Its protein is CASSQVVTANSPLHF.

The chain uses TRBV20-1 and TRBJ2-1; D unclear. The CDR3 extends over 16 amino acids. V was cut by 0 bases and J by 3 bases, with 15 bases left in between. Germline V CDR1 and CDR2: DFQATT, SNEGSKA (reference sequence). The DNA of the CDR3 is TGCAGTGCTAGAGAGGCGACACCAAAGAACTACAATGAGCAGTTCTTC. This sequence encodes CSAREATPKNYNEQFF.

This clonotype was detected only a few times. The chain carries TRBV5-6 and TRBJ2-3; 10 nucleotides align to TRBD2. Germline V CDR1 and CDR2: SGHDT, YYEEEE. The CDR3 length is 16 residues. The J segment lost 1 base and the V segment lost 1 base, leaving 3 bases of the junction unmatched. DNA for the CDR3: TGTGCCAGCAGCTTGCCTAGCGGGAGAGGCACAGATACGCAGTATTTT. This sequence encodes CASSLPSGRGTDTQYF.

This clonotype was observed a handful of times. The rearrangement links TRBV7-2 to TRBJ1-2, with D possibly being TRBD1 (5 bases). From germline, CDR1 is SGHTA and CDR2 FQGNSA. V gave up 2 bases and J gave up 4 bases, with 11 bases separating them. The CDR3 is made up of 14 amino acids. The CDR3 protein is CASSLTGTGYGYTF. The CDR3 region has the DNA TGTGCCAGCAGCTTAACCGGGACGGGCTATGGCTACACCTTC.

This clonotype was detected a few times. The rearrangement links TRBV20-1 to TRBJ1-2, with a possible D match to TRBD1 (6 bases). V gave up 0 bases and J gave up 3 bases, with 20 bases separating them. Germline V gene lookup returns CDR1 DFQATT and CDR2 SNEGSKA (reference sequence). This CDR3 comprises 17 residues. CDR3 nucleotides: TGCAGTGCTAGAGATCAGTCCGGGACACCCCTTTACTATGGCTACACCTTC. Translation gives CSARDQSGTPLYYGYTF.

This clonotype appeared a few times. The J gene is TRBJ2-3, the V gene TRBV29-1, with TRBD1 matching over 7 bases. Looked up from germline, CDR1 is SQVTM and CDR2 is ANQGSEA. V lost 3 bases to trimming and J lost 0 bases; unmatched junction nucleotides: 6. This CDR3 region has 15 residues. The CDR3 loop reads CSVEGTVSSTDTQYF. The DNA for the CDR3 is TGCAGCGTTGAGGGGACAGTCTCTAGCACAGATACGCAGTATTTT.

The chain links TRBV20-1 to TRBJ2-1; 8 bases fit TRBD2. The CDR3 totals 14 residues. V trimming: 3 bases; J trimming: 2 bases; junction bases outside the gene matches: 3. Germline-derived CDR1 and CDR2 are DFQATT and SNEGSKA (reference sequence). The chain's CDR3 is CSARVSGAYNEQFF. For the CDR3, the DNA is TGCAGTGCTAGGGTTAGCGGGGCCTACAATGAGCAGTTCTTC.

This clonotype has a handful of counts. The rearrangement uses TRBV3-1 and TRBJ2-5, with 7 bases matching TRBD2. The CDR3 is 15 amino acids. CDR1 and CDR2 (germline): LGHDT, YNNKEL (reference sequence). Unmatched junction bases numbered 2, after V lost 0 bases and J lost 1 base. The CDR3 coding sequence is TGTGCCAGCAGCCAAGATGGGACTACCCAAGAGACCCAGTACTTC. Amino acids: CASSQDGTTQETQYF.

The chain is built from TRBV4-2 and TRBJ1-1, with unresolved D. Germline values: CDR1 LGHNA, CDR2 YNFKEQ. Trimming cost V 2 bases and J 8 bases, with 12 bases left between them. The CDR3 length is 13 residues. In nucleotides, the CDR3 is TGTGCCAGCAGCCAATTGGCAGGTAACGAAGCTTTCTTT. It specifies CASSQLAGNEAFF.

This clonotype was recorded at least ten times. The V gene is TRBV14, the J gene TRBJ2-4; D gene uncertain. Germline V gene lookup returns CDR1 SGHDN and CDR2 FVKESK. This CDR3 comprises 14 residues. V shed 4 bases and J shed 6 bases, with 13 bases lying between them. DNA of the CDR3: TGTGCCAGCAGCCCAAGCCCGATGGGAAACATTCAGTACTTC. Translated: CASSPSPMGNIQYF.

The gene calls are TRBV5-1 and TRBJ2-1; tentative D call: TRBD1 (5 bases). The CDR3 totals 14 residues. With 0 bases removed from V and 5 bases from J, the gap between germline ends came to 9 bases. Germline V gives CDR1 SGHRS, CDR2 YFSETQ. The DNA for the CDR3 is TGCGCCAGCAGCTTGGGGCCAGGGAACAATGAGCAGTTCTTC. This encodes CASSLGPGNNEQFF.

There are many counts of this clonotype. The CDR3 spells CASSRLAGETQYF. The DNA for the CDR3 is TGTGCCAGCAGTCGACTAGCGGGAGAGACCCAGTACTTC. The V and J genes are TRBV7-9 and TRBJ2-5, with 10 bases aligning to TRBD2. The germline gives CDR1 SEHNR, CDR2 FQNEAQ (reference sequence). The trim removed 6 bases at V and 4 bases at J, leaving 2 bases unmatched. This CDR3 contains 13 residues.

The chain employs TRBV7-2 and TRBJ2-1; no firm D call. Germline values: CDR1 SGHTA, CDR2 FQGNSA. This CDR3 contains 12 residues. Deletions cut 3 bases from V and 6 bases from J, with 6 bases between. The CDR3 protein is CASSFGPNEQFF. In DNA form, the CDR3 reads TGTGCCAGCAGCTTCGGGCCCAATGAGCAGTTCTTC.

In its sample, this clonotype was seen a few times. The chain has TRBV5-1 and TRBJ2-3; the match to TRBD1 covers 8 bases. The J segment lost 0 bases and the V segment lost 0 bases, leaving 3 bases of the junction unmatched. The CDR3 consists of 16 residues. CDR1 and CDR2 from the germline V gene are SGHRS and YFSETQ. The CDR3 nucleotides are TGCGCCAGCAGCTTGGGTCAGGGGGCTAGCACAGATACGCAGTATTTT. As protein: CASSLGQGASTDTQYF.

This clonotype was recorded a few times. The rearrangement uses TRBV28 and TRBJ2-1, with TRBD2 identical over 11 bases. The CDR3 totals 15 residues. With 10 bases clipped from V and 2 bases from J, the junction kept 7 bases outside the gene matches. CDR1 is MDHEN, CDR2 SYDVKM, per germline. Written as DNA, the CDR3 is TGTGCCACGAGACCGGGACTAGCGGCCTACAATGAGCAGTTCTTC. Translated: CATRPGLAAYNEQFF. The full variable domain, completed using reference TRBV28 and TRBJ2-1, is DVKVTQSSRYLVKRTGEKVFLECVQDMDHENMFWYRQDPGLGLRLIYFSYDVKMKEKGDIPEGYSVSREKKERFSLILESASTNQTSMYLCATRPGLAAYNEQFFGPGTRLTVL.

The chain couples TRBV15 to TRBJ1-5; 7 bases match TRBD1. J gave up 1 base and V 1 base, and 4 bases lay outside the gene matches. This CDR3 is 16 amino acids long. Looked up from germline, CDR1 is LNHNV and CDR2 is YYDKDF (reference sequence). This chain's CDR3 is CATSRARDSSNQPQHF. The CDR3 DNA sequence: TGTGCCACCAGCAGAGCCCGGGACAGCAGCAATCAGCCCCAGCATTTT. Combining the CDR3 with reference TRBV15 and TRBJ1-5 gives the whole variable domain DAMVIQNPRYQVTQFGKPVTLSCSQTLNHNVMYWYQQKSSQAPKLLFHYYDKDFNNEADTPDNFQSRRPNTSFCFLDIRSPGLGDTAMYLCATSRARDSSNQPQHFGDGTRLSIL.